This is a list of T cell receptor beta chains from one sample in a study of T-cell memory formation after mild COVID-19. Via MiXCR, TCRdb re-called the 5' RACE reads, giving one row per CDR3 protein. The sample includes hundreds of thousands of distinct CDR3 sequences, about a sixth of them seen just once. Sequenced input: PBMCs or a T cell subset sorted from them (not recorded which). The source of these receptors is a man younger than 35 who had mild COVID-19 (a few samples of this study predate the infection). Cell type and time point are not known. CDR3s include the opening cysteine and the closing phenylalanine or tryptophan. Fields, in order: V gene, D gene, clone size, J gene, CDR3 protein, CDR3 DNA. A D gene is named only where the DNA matches it firmly. Some rows mark clone size as missing; the rest say once, few, many or name a class of expanded clone.

v_call: TRBV7-5
d_call: .
clone_size: .
j_call: TRBJ2-5
cdr3_aa: CISVPEAADSRAQYF
cdr3_nt: .

v_call: TRBV12-3/TRBV12-4
d_call: .
clone_size: few
j_call: TRBJ2-3
cdr3_aa: CASSSRFRDTQYF
cdr3_nt: TGTGCCAGCAGTTCCCGATTTCGGGATACGCAGTATTTT

v_call: TRBV11-2
d_call: .
clone_size: .
j_call: TRBJ2-3
cdr3_aa: CASSLERDTQYF
cdr3_nt: TGTGCCAGCAGCTTAGAACGGGATACGCAGTATTTT

v_call: TRBV4-3
d_call: TRBD1
clone_size: .
j_call: TRBJ1-1
cdr3_aa: CASSQVPDRGNTEAFF
cdr3_nt: TGCGCCAGCAGCCAAGTCCCGGACAGGGGCAACACTGAAGCTTTCTTT

v_call: TRBV7-2
d_call: TRBD2
clone_size: few
j_call: TRBJ2-1
cdr3_aa: CASSLGSGGPYNEQFF
cdr3_nt: TGTGCCAGCAGCTTAGGGAGCGGGGGGCCTTACAATGAGCAGTTCTTC

v_call: TRBV7-3
d_call: .
clone_size: .
j_call: TRBJ1-2
cdr3_aa: CASRFDSLSGYTF
cdr3_nt: TGTGCCAGCAGGTTCGACAGTTTATCTGGCTACACCTTC

v_call: TRBV3-1
d_call: .
clone_size: .
j_call: TRBJ2-5
cdr3_aa: CASSHESRTQYF
cdr3_nt: TGTGCCAGCAGCCACGAGTCGAGGACCCAGTACTTC

v_call: TRBV7-3
d_call: .
clone_size: .
j_call: TRBJ2-5
cdr3_aa: CASSFGREETQYF
cdr3_nt: TGTGCCAGCAGCTTTGGCAGGGAAGAGACCCAGTACTTC

v_call: TRBV2
d_call: .
clone_size: few
j_call: TRBJ1-2
cdr3_aa: CAGEAGYGYTF
cdr3_nt: TGTGCCGGGGAGGCAGGCTATGGCTACACCTTC

v_call: TRBV9
d_call: TRBD2
clone_size: .
j_call: TRBJ2-1
cdr3_aa: CASSVEALAGGYNEQFF
cdr3_nt: TGTGCCAGCAGCGTAGAGGCTCTCGCGGGGGGTTACAATGAGCAGTTCTTC

v_call: TRBV12-3/TRBV12-4
d_call: .
clone_size: .
j_call: TRBJ1-1
cdr3_aa: CASTLLAGRFMGLWGLNTEAFF
cdr3_nt: TGTGCCAGCACCCTCCTGGCAGGGCGGTTTATGGGGTTGTGGGGACTGAACACTGAAGCTTTCTTT

v_call: TRBV28
d_call: TRBD1
clone_size: .
j_call: TRBJ2-3
cdr3_aa: CASSSVQGMDTQYF
cdr3_nt: TGTGCCAGCAGTTCGGTACAGGGGATGGATACGCAGTATTTT

v_call: TRBV10-3
d_call: .
clone_size: .
j_call: TRBJ2-2
cdr3_aa: CAISGDTSNTGELFF
cdr3_nt: TGTGCCATCAGTGGAGACACCTCGAACACCGGGGAGCTGTTTTTT

v_call: TRBV2
d_call: .
clone_size: .
j_call: TRBJ2-2
cdr3_aa: CASRGFQGRTGELFF
cdr3_nt: TGTGCCAGCAGGGGATTCCAGGGACGGACCGGGGAGCTGTTTTTT

v_call: TRBV5-4
d_call: TRBD1
clone_size: few
j_call: TRBJ2-2
cdr3_aa: CASLRDRNTGELFF
cdr3_nt: TGTGCCAGTCTCCGGGACAGGAACACCGGGGAGCTGTTTTTT

v_call: TRBV18
d_call: TRBD2
clone_size: .
j_call: TRBJ2-7
cdr3_aa: CASSLGLAGVEQYF
cdr3_nt: TGTGCCAGCTCATTGGGACTAGCGGGCGTCGAGCAGTACTTC

v_call: TRBV7-2
d_call: TRBD2
clone_size: few
j_call: TRBJ2-1
cdr3_aa: CASSLALAGPPSYNEQFF
cdr3_nt: TGTGCCAGCAGCTTAGCGCTAGCGGGGCCGCCCTCCTACAATGAGCAGTTCTTC

v_call: TRBV6-4
d_call: .
clone_size: .
j_call: TRBJ1-6
cdr3_aa: CASSDQGSNSPLHF
cdr3_nt: TGTGCCAGCAGTGACCAGGGAAGTAATTCACCCCTCCACTTT

v_call: TRBV7-2
d_call: TRBD1
clone_size: few
j_call: TRBJ1-6
cdr3_aa: CASSLEQGEVPLHF
cdr3_nt: TGTGCCAGCAGCTTAGAACAGGGGGAAGTCCCCCTCCACTTT

v_call: TRBV4-2
d_call: TRBD2
clone_size: .
j_call: TRBJ2-1
cdr3_aa: CASSQDTGRGGDNEQFF
cdr3_nt: TGTGCCAGCAGCCAAGATACAGGGCGGGGGGGCGATAATGAGCAGTTCTTC

v_call: TRBV7-8
d_call: TRBD1
clone_size: few
j_call: TRBJ2-2
cdr3_aa: CASRTGGFLTGELFF
cdr3_nt: TGTGCCAGCAGAACAGGGGGGTTCTTGACCGGGGAGCTGTTTTTT

v_call: TRBV4-1
d_call: .
clone_size: .
j_call: TRBJ1-4
cdr3_aa: CASSQGYGNEKLFF
cdr3_nt: TGCGCCAGCAGCCAAGGGTACGGGAATGAAAAACTGTTTTTT

v_call: TRBV4-2
d_call: .
clone_size: few
j_call: TRBJ1-1
cdr3_aa: CASSQVEGSAEAFF
cdr3_nt: TGTGCCAGCAGCCAAGTGGAGGGATCAGCTGAAGCTTTCTTT

v_call: TRBV7-3
d_call: TRBD1
clone_size: few
j_call: TRBJ1-1
cdr3_aa: CASADRQGGNTEAFF
cdr3_nt: TGTGCCAGCGCTGATAGACAGGGTGGGAACACTGAAGCTTTCTTT

v_call: TRBV20-1
d_call: TRBD1
clone_size: .
j_call: TRBJ2-1
cdr3_aa: CSAQEPGGSNEQFF
cdr3_nt: TGCAGTGCTCAGGAGCCAGGGGGTAGTAATGAGCAGTTCTTC

v_call: TRBV6-2/TRBV6-3
d_call: .
clone_size: .
j_call: TRBJ1-2
cdr3_aa: CASSLKKDDQGNYGYTF
cdr3_nt: TGTGCCAGCAGCCTCAAGAAGGACGACCAGGGAAACTATGGCTACACCTTC

v_call: TRBV5-1
d_call: TRBD2
clone_size: .
j_call: TRBJ2-2
cdr3_aa: CASWVGLAANTGELFF
cdr3_nt: TGCGCCAGCTGGGTCGGACTAGCGGCGAACACCGGGGAGCTGTTTTTT

v_call: TRBV5-1
d_call: .
clone_size: many
j_call: TRBJ2-2
cdr3_aa: CASSLLGSGELFF
cdr3_nt: TGCGCCAGCAGCTTGTTGGGATCCGGGGAGCTGTTTTTT

v_call: TRBV5-4
d_call: .
clone_size: few
j_call: TRBJ1-1
cdr3_aa: CASSLAGAGRGTEAFF
cdr3_nt: TGTGCCAGCAGCTTGGCCGGTGCGGGGCGTGGCACTGAAGCTTTCTTT

v_call: TRBV6-5
d_call: TRBD1
clone_size: few
j_call: TRBJ2-3
cdr3_aa: CASRVTGGFTDTQYF
cdr3_nt: TGTGCCAGCAGGGTGACAGGGGGCTTCACAGATACGCAGTATTTT

v_call: TRBV27
d_call: .
clone_size: few
j_call: TRBJ1-5
cdr3_aa: CASSWGVNQPQHF
cdr3_nt: TGTGCCAGCAGTTGGGGGGTCAATCAGCCCCAGCATTTT

v_call: TRBV6-6
d_call: .
clone_size: few
j_call: TRBJ2-7
cdr3_aa: CASSYSGGEPYEQYF
cdr3_nt: TGTGCCAGCAGTTACTCGGGCGGGGAGCCCTACGAGCAGTACTTC

v_call: TRBV7-6
d_call: .
clone_size: few
j_call: TRBJ1-5
cdr3_aa: CASSFNGPNQPQHF
cdr3_nt: TGTGCCAGCAGCTTTAACGGACCGAATCAGCCCCAGCATTTT

v_call: TRBV29-1
d_call: .
clone_size: few
j_call: TRBJ1-1
cdr3_aa: CSGTGDGGTEAFF
cdr3_nt: TGCAGCGGCACGGGCGACGGGGGCACTGAAGCTTTCTTT

v_call: TRBV5-1
d_call: .
clone_size: .
j_call: TRBJ2-2
cdr3_aa: CASSLDPDRNTGELFF
cdr3_nt: TGCGCCAGCAGCCTGGACCCGGACAGGAACACCGGGGAGCTGTTTTTT

v_call: TRBV3-1
d_call: .
clone_size: .
j_call: TRBJ2-3
cdr3_aa: CASSLPEGGPRTDTQYF
cdr3_nt: TGTGCCAGCAGCCTTCCCGAGGGGGGGCCTCGCACAGATACGCAGTATTTT

v_call: TRBV9
d_call: .
clone_size: .
j_call: TRBJ2-4
cdr3_aa: CASSGEGRTYF
cdr3_nt: TGTGCCAGCAGTGGAGAGGGCCGGACGTACTTC

v_call: TRBV5-5
d_call: .
clone_size: few
j_call: TRBJ1-2
cdr3_aa: CASSPRPRGGYTF
cdr3_nt: TGTGCCAGCAGCCCGAGGCCCAGGGGAGGCTACACCTTC

v_call: TRBV7-9
d_call: .
clone_size: many
j_call: TRBJ2-5
cdr3_aa: CASSLGGGGETQYF
cdr3_nt: TGTGCCAGCAGCTTAGGTGGGGGAGGAGAGACCCAGTACTTC

v_call: TRBV13
d_call: TRBD2
clone_size: once
j_call: TRBJ2-7
cdr3_aa: CASSLGTSGYEQYF
cdr3_nt: TGTGCCAGCAGCTTAGGGACTAGCGGCTACGAGCAGTACTTC

v_call: TRBV7-2
d_call: .
clone_size: few
j_call: TRBJ2-3
cdr3_aa: CASSRTLQGNTQYF
cdr3_nt: TGTGCCAGCAGCCGGACCTTACAGGGAAATACGCAGTATTTT

v_call: TRBV5-6
d_call: TRBD2
clone_size: few
j_call: TRBJ2-1
cdr3_aa: CASIAGGPRNEQFF
cdr3_nt: TGTGCCAGCATAGCGGGGGGGCCGAGGAATGAGCAGTTCTTC

v_call: TRBV7-2
d_call: .
clone_size: many
j_call: TRBJ1-1
cdr3_aa: CASSRGGMNTEAFF
cdr3_nt: TGTGCCAGCAGCCGCGGGGGGATGAACACTGAAGCTTTCTTT

v_call: TRBV10-3
d_call: .
clone_size: .
j_call: TRBJ2-7
cdr3_aa: CAISEDRSYEQYF
cdr3_nt: TGTGCCATCAGTGAGGACAGATCCTACGAGCAGTACTTC